This T cell receptor beta chain derives from a study of identical twins (TCRdb year 2016). Some background on the complete study: To test whether fetal clonotypes persist, the study used deep sequencing on TCR alpha and beta repertoires from monozygotic twins, unrelated adults of various ages, and cord blood. To rule out contamination, the twin experiments were replicated at different times with different library preparation protocols.

General findings and caveats noted by the study authors: Compared with coincidental sharing between unrelated individuals, out-of-frame TCR alpha sequences shared between twins showed an excess of sequences with low generation probability. A weaker excess of twin sharing was found in beta out-of-frame sequences because the signal-to-noise ratio was lowered by fewer shared sequences. Because the same donors could not be followed over many years, the conclusions depended on cross-sectional statistical analysis. Invariant T cells such as MAIT and iNKT could partly confound zero-insertion analyses, though diverse VJ usage argued against this for most clonotypes. Fewer insertions were carried by abundant cord blood beta clonotypes, a similar but weaker trend appeared in young adult naive repertoires, and no such trend appeared in memory repertoires. Out-of-frame TCR alpha sharing in monozygotic twins was systematically underestimated by recombination models, whereas sharing between unrelated individuals was in agreement with the recombination models.

On this clonotype: Its cognate antigen has yet to be identified. Qualities for individual bases were not recorded, and no much larger clone is one base off.

V loses 4 bases of germline sequence and J loses 7 bases, and the interval between the two ends is 11 bases. The CDR3 runs 12 amino acids, cysteine and phenylalanine included. CDR3 DNA is the only sequence kept; it has 36 bases, read in frame from the first base. CDR1 SGHNT and CDR2 YYREEE were looked up in the germline V gene (reference sequence). Every donor in the study was a healthy Caucasian. The twin cohort comprised three pairs of female monozygotic twins, all aged roughly 18 to 30 years. Peripheral blood mononuclear cells were used as the source from which RNA for TCR libraries was isolated. Preparation of the library involved 5' RACE. Instrument on record: Illumina HiSeq 2000. A universal primer binding site was introduced by template switching, and a unique molecular identifier was present in the final cDNA, enabling accurate counting of TCR cDNA molecules. First-strand cDNA for TCR alpha and beta chains was synthesized from specific primers in the conserved constant-segment region. Each cDNA library was double barcoded, with a SMART-Mk sample barcode plus Illumina barcodes, to control for contamination. Two successive PCR steps introduced TruSeq adapter sequences along with Illumina sample barcodes. The TCR alpha and beta cDNA libraries were sequenced on the Illumina HiSeq platform using custom primers. As for the original processing: Raw reads were processed with MiGEC to extract unique molecular identifiers, and MiXCR was used to determine CDR3 positions. For each individual, recombination models were inferred using an EM algorithm with the repgenHMM and IGoR tools. The analysis of shared clonotypes was done with the tcR package in R, with sharing normalized by the product of cloneset sizes. To study raw recombination without the effects of thymic and clonal selection, out-of-frame nonproductive sequences were analyzed. In-frame beta chains were kept once TCRdb had trimmed the public reads at Q25 with fastp and called clones with MiXCR. Under each unique CDR3 protein, matching rows form one entry showing the most common genes and DNA. The V and J calls and clone size are TCRdb's, not the authors'. This sample lists 690,000 or so distinct CDR3 sequences; over 8.5% were detected once. 0.85% to 1% of the sample goes to the ten largest clones.

Another study also made use of these data, one on yellow fever vaccine responses in identical twins. In that second paper, the authors write: According to the authors, the vaccine-induced T cell response in identical twins seemed to be partly convergent and partly specific to each individual. The study precisely tracked vaccine-responding T cell clones in identical twins.

The V and J segments used are TRBV5-4 and TRBJ1-1; 6 matching bases give a weak D call of TRBD1. Input material: PBMCs. The TCR was taken from a woman between 18 and 29 years old in good health. The DNA sequence is TGTGCCAGCAGCGGGACACAGGGTGAAGCTTTCTTT. This translates into CASSGTQGEAFF.